This T cell receptor beta chain was sequenced in a study of blood T cell repertoires in COVID-19. About the research overall: COVID-19 samples, acute and convalescent, were from the United States, Italy and Spain. Nucleic acid was either cDNA or gDNA, and it came from T cells, B-cell-depleted T cells, or PBMCs.

The CDR3 runs to 13 residues. Unmatched junction bases numbered 1, after V lost 2 bases and J lost 6 bases. CDR1 is LGHNT and CDR2 is FRNRAP in the germline V gene. In the study's own analysis: The assay estimated nucleated cells by amplifying reference gene primers. The protocol was immunoSEQ multiplex PCR, while the TCRdb copy is restricted to in-frame clones and leaves out a portion. V and J calls and clone size follow that table, whereas D and trimming were derived from the DNA. Of 250,000 to 300,000 clones listed, approximately 80% were seen once; the top ten hold under 5.5%. The receptor was derived from a man aged 55 to 69 with acute or convalescent COVID-19. The sequencing sample was made of peripheral blood. This chain joins TRBV12-5 and TRBJ2-1; 7 bases line up with TRBD1. CDR3 amino acids: CASGLYRGNEQFF. The CDR3 nucleotides read TGTGCTAGTGGTTTGTACAGGGGCAATGAGCAGTTCTTC.